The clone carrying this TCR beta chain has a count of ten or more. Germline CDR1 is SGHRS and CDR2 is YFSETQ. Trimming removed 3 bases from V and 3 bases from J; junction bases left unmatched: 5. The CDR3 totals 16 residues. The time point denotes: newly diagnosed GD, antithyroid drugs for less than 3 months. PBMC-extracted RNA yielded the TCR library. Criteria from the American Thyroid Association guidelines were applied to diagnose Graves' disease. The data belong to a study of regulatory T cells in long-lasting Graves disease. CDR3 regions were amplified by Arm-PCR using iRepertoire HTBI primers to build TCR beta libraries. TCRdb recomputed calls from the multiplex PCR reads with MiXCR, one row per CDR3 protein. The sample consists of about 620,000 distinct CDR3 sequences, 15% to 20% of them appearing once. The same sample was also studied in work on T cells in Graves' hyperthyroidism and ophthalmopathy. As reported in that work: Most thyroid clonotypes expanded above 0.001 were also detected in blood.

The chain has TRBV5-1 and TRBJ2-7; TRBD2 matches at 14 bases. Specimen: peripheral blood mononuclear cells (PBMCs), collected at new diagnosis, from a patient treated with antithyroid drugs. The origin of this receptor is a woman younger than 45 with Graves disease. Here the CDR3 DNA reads TGCGCCAGCAGCTCGGGGGGACTAGCGGGAGTCTACGAGCAGTACTTC. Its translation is CASSSGGLAGVYEQYF.